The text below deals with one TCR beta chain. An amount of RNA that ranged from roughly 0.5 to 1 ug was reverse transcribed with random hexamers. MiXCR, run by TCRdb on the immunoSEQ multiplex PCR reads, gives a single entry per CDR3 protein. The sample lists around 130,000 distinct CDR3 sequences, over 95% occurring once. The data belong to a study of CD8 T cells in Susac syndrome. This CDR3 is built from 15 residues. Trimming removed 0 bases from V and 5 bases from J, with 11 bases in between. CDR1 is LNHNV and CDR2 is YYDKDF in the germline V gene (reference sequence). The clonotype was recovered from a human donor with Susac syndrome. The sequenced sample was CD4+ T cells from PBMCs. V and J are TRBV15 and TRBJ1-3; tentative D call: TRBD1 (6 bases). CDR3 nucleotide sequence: TGTGCCACCAGCAGAGATGGGGGCGCGAGAAACACCATATATTTT. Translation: CATSRDGGARNTIYF.